Below are 21 T cell receptor beta chains sequenced from a single sample in a study of T cell responses to AZD1222 COVID-19 vaccine. Libraries were prepared by immunoSEQ multiplex PCR; TCRdb keeps only in-frame clonotypes and omits some of them. The repertoire consists of about 100,000 clones, with around nine tenths occurring once and the leading ten covering about 3.1%. Specimen: peripheral blood, collected 28 days after the second dose of the MenACWY control vaccine. The receptors here all came from an adult who received the MenACWY meningococcal vaccine as a control.

A single count supports this clone. V and J are TRBV6-5 and TRBJ2-7; a weak D match, TRBD1 (6 bases). Trimming removed 7 bases from V and 0 bases from J, with 13 bases in between. Germline V gives CDR1 MNHEY, CDR2 SVGAGI. The CDR3 runs to 14 residues. CDR3 region: CASTSDRGSYEQYF. CDR3 in DNA: TGTGCCAGCACGTCGGACAGAGGCTCCTACGAGCAGTACTTC.

This chain uses TRBV3-1 (or the pseudogene TRBV3-2) with TRBJ1-4; 10 bases fit TRBD1. The CDR3 totals 17 residues. Germline trimming cut 5 bases from V and 3 bases from J; bases unmatched to any gene: 9. Germline CDR1 LGHDT, CDR2 YNNKEL (reference sequence). CDR3 amino acids: CASSSTGGIRANEKLFF. Written as DNA, the CDR3 is TGTGCCAGCAGCTCGACAGGGGGCATCAGGGCTAATGAAAAACTGTTTTTT.

The V gene is TRBV2, the J gene TRBJ1-4, with 7 bases fitting TRBD1. This CDR3 is built from 15 residues. CDR1 is SNHLY and CDR2 is FYNNEI in the germline V gene. V shed 2 bases, J shed 8 bases, and the junction held 8 bases outside the gene matches. CDR3 loop: CASSENGQGGEKLFF. CDR3 in DNA: TGTGCCAGCAGTGAAAACGGGCAGGGGGGCGAAAAACTGTTTTTT. Variable domain in full (rest from reference TRBV2 and TRBJ1-4): EPEVTQTPSHQVTQMGQEVILRCVPISNHLYFYWYRQILGQKVEFLVSFYNNEISEKSEIFDDQFSVERPDGSNFTLKIRSTKLEDSAMYFCASSENGQGGEKLFFGSGTQLSVL.

The V call is TRBV6-5, the J call TRBJ1-5; maybe TRBD1 (6 bases). Germline values: CDR1 MNHEY, CDR2 SVGAGI. V lost 7 bases and J 7 bases, leaving 20 bases between the germline ends. The CDR3 length is 15 residues. This CDR3 reads CASTPARGVRQPQHF. In DNA, the CDR3 is TGTGCCAGCACCCCAGCAAGGGGGGTTAGGCAGCCCCAGCATTTT.

This clone showed up just a few times. The CDR3 reads CASSSRTRNTGELFF. The CDR3, as DNA: TGTGCCAGCAGTTCAAGGACAAGGAACACCGGGGAGCTGTTTTTT. V is TRBV27 and J is TRBJ2-2; D possibly corresponds to TRBD1 (5 bases). This CDR3 has 15 residues. Looked up from germline, CDR1 is MNHEY and CDR2 is SMNVEV (reference sequence). Trimming stripped 4 bases from V and 1 base from J, with 10 bases between.

The chain has TRBV6-1 and TRBJ1-1; possible D gene TRBD1, 6 bases. The V end lost 3 bases, the J end lost 1 base, and 12 bases lay between the germline ends. CDR3 length: 15 amino acids. Germline lookup yields CDR1 MNHNS and CDR2 SASEGT. The CDR3, as DNA: TGTGCCAGCAGTGAGCCACAGGGTGCGAACACTGAAGCTTTCTTT. This codes for CASSEPQGANTEAFF.

The chain combines TRBV18 with TRBJ1-3; D gene uncertain. This CDR3 is 12 amino acids long. The V end was cut by 6 bases, the J end by 8 bases, with 11 bases between. Per the germline V gene, CDR1 is KGHSH and CDR2 is LQKENI. CDR3 loop: CASSLTRDTIYF. CDR3 DNA: TGTGCCAGCTCCCTCACTCGGGACACCATATATTTT.

The rearrangement uses TRBV11-2 and TRBJ2-2; TRBD2 aligns across 9 bases. Germline assignment: CDR1 SGHAT and CDR2 FQNNGV. The CDR3 length is 18 residues. V dropped 2 bases and J dropped 0; count of bases not matched to a gene: 7. The CDR3 reads CASSLKPAGGTNTGELFF. The CDR3 DNA sequence: TGTGCCAGCAGCTTAAAGCCGGCGGGGGGGACGAACACCGGGGAGCTGTTTTTT.

The chain carries TRBV9 and TRBJ1-3; 8 nucleotides align to TRBD1. The CDR3 covers 16 residues. V trimming: 3 bases; J trimming: 1 base; junction bases outside the gene matches: 6. CDR1 is SGDLS and CDR2 is YYNGEE in the germline V gene. Here the CDR3 DNA reads TGTGCCAGCAGCGAAGGACAGGGACTATCTGGAAACACCATATATTTT. This codes for CASSEGQGLSGNTIYF.

This clone was seen more than once but under ten times. The chain joins TRBV9 to TRBJ1-1; the D is unclear. V lost 0 bases, J lost 1 base, and 4 bases lay in between. This CDR3 region has 13 residues. The germline CDR1 and CDR2 sequences are SGDLS and YYNGEE. For the CDR3, the DNA is TGTGCCAGCAGCGTAGGATGGAACACTGAAGCTTTCTTT. Translating it yields CASSVGWNTEAFF.

This rearrangement joins TRBV7-2 to TRBJ2-1; 8 bases map to TRBD1. With V trimmed by 7 bases and J by 7 bases, 6 bases remained unmatched. The CDR3 spans 13 residues. CDR1 SGHTA and CDR2 FQGNSA come from the germline V gene. The CDR3: CASTQYRGNEQFF. The CDR3 nucleotides are TGTGCCAGCACCCAATACAGGGGGAATGAGCAGTTCTTC.

DNA of the CDR3: TGTGCCAGCAGCCAAGATCTTTCAGGGGCCCAGTACTTC. This sequence encodes CASSQDLSGAQYF. V and J are TRBV14 and TRBJ2-5, with D perhaps matching TRBD1 (6 bases). CDR3 size: 13 residues. Germline CDR1 and CDR2: SGHDN and FVKESK. V lost 0 bases, J lost 9 bases, and 11 bases lay in between.

The rearrangement joins TRBV4-3 to TRBJ2-1, with 11 bases matching TRBD2. In germline, CDR1 is LGHNA, CDR2 YSLEER. The ends lost 4 bases at V and 5 bases at J; junction bases unmatched: 7. This CDR3 spans 16 amino acids. The CDR3 sequence: CASSPSLAGGNNEQFF. CDR3 sequence (DNA): TGCGCCAGCAGCCCAAGTCTAGCGGGGGGAAACAATGAGCAGTTCTTC.

This clone came up a few times. V gene TRBV12-3 or TRBV12-4 combines with J gene TRBJ2-5; D is unresolved. V was clipped by 6 bases and J by 5 bases, with 13 bases between them. The CDR3 contains 13 residues. The CDR3 here is CASSKEVRETQYF. The DNA for the CDR3 is TGTGCCAGCAGCAAAGAGGTACGGGAGACCCAGTACTTC.

This chain joins TRBV6-2 or TRBV6-3 and TRBJ2-7; D perhaps matches TRBD1 (6 bases). This CDR3 is 14 amino acids long. Trimming left V 2 bases short and J 3 bases short, with 11 bases between. Germline V CDR1 and CDR2: MNHEY, SVGEGT. CDR3 amino acids: CASSYGTRVYEQYF. Here the CDR3 DNA reads TGTGCCAGCAGTTACGGGACACGGGTCTACGAGCAGTACTTC.

This chain uses TRBV24-1 with TRBJ2-1; TRBD1 is a possible D gene (6 bases). V was cut by 3 bases and J by 2 bases, with 10 bases left in between. Germline V gene lookup returns CDR1 KGHDR and CDR2 SFDVKD. This CDR3 is 15 amino acids long. This chain's CDR3 is CATSDPRDTYNEQFF. The CDR3 coding sequence is TGTGCCACCAGTGATCCCCGGGACACCTACAATGAGCAGTTCTTC.

This sequence joins TRBV4-2 and TRBJ1-1; D uncertain. V was pared by 0 bases and J by 4 bases, with 9 bases between. The germline CDR1 and CDR2 sequences are LGHNA and YNFKEQ. The CDR3 has 14 residues. CDR3 residues: CASSQDIPGTEAFF. The CDR3 bases are TGTGCCAGCAGCCAAGATATCCCAGGCACTGAAGCTTTCTTT.

This chain uses TRBV5-5 with TRBJ2-7; D tentatively reads TRBD1 or TRBD2 (6 bases each). The ends were cut back, 3 bases at V and 6 bases at J, with 16 bases in the middle. The CDR3 totals 14 residues. Germline CDR1 is SGHKS and CDR2 is YYEKEE (reference sequence). CDR3 sequence (DNA): TGTGCCAGCAGCTCGACGGGGGCGGCGGTCGAGCAGTACTTC. It is translated as CASSSTGAAVEQYF.

The chain employs TRBV5-1 and TRBJ2-3, with D maybe TRBD1 (5 bases). The V end was cut by 2 bases, the J end by 3 bases, with 19 bases between. The CDR3 has 17 amino acids. Per germline, CDR1 SGHRS and CDR2 YFSETQ. The CDR3 DNA reads TGCGCCAGCAGCTTTATTACAGGACCCACCCTTACAGATACGCAGTATTTT. Translation: CASSFITGPTLTDTQYF.

The rearrangement links TRBV5-1 to TRBJ2-7, with 12 bases matching TRBD2. Germline loops: CDR1 SGHRS, CDR2 YFSETQ. The CDR3 loop spans 16 amino acids. Trimming removed 0 bases from V and 4 bases from J; junction bases left unmatched: 5. CDR3 residues: CASSLAGTSGPYEQYF. DNA of the CDR3: TGCGCCAGCAGCTTGGCCGGGACTAGCGGGCCTTACGAGCAGTACTTC. The full variable domain, in which reference TRBV5-1 and TRBJ2-7 provide the parts outside the CDR3, is KAGVTQTPRYLIKTRGQQVTLSCSPISGHRSVSWYQQTPGQGLQFLFEYFSETQRNKGNFPGRFSGRQFSNSRSEMNVSTLELGDSALYLCASSLAGTSGPYEQYFGPGTRLTVT.

The rearrangement links TRBV6-2 or TRBV6-3 to TRBJ1-2; D may be TRBD1 (6 bases). The CDR3 has 16 residues. V shed 6 bases and J shed 6 bases, with 23 bases lying between them. Germline CDR1 reads MNHEY; CDR2 reads SVGEGT. For the CDR3, the DNA is TGTGCCAGCAGCCCTCCCGCGTCGGGGGGCCTGGATGGCTACACCTTC. Translated: CASSPPASGGLDGYTF.